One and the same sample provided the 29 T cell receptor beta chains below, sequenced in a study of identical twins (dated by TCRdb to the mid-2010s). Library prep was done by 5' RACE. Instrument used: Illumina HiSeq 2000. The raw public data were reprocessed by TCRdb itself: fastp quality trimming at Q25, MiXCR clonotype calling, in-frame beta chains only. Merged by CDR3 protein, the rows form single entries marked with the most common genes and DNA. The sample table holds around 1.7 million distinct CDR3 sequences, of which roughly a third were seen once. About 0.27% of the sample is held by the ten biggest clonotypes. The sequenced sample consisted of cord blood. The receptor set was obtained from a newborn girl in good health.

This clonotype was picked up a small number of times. CDR3 sequence: CASSDSGLAGVYEQYF. In DNA form, the CDR3 reads TGTGCCAGCAGTGATTCCGGACTAGCGGGAGTCTACGAGCAGTACTTC. This sequence joins TRBV2 and TRBJ2-7; 13 nucleotides agree with TRBD2. The junction had 5 bases not matched to a gene; V was cut back by 3 bases and J by 3 bases. This CDR3 has 16 amino acids. The germline gives CDR1 SNHLY, CDR2 FYNNEI.

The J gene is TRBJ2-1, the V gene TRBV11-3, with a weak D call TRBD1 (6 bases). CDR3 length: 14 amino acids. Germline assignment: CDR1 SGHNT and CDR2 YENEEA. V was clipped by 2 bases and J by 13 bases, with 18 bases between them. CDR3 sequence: CASSLNREQVPQFF. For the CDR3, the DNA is TGTGCCAGCAGCTTAAACAGGGAACAGGTACCTCAGTTCTTC.

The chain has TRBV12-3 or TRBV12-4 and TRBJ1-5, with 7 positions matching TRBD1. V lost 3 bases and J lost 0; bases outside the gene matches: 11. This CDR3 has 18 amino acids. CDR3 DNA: TGTGCCAGCAGTTTGACAGGGCGTTCACTATATAGCAATCAGCCCCAGCATTTT. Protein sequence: CASSLTGRSLYSNQPQHF.

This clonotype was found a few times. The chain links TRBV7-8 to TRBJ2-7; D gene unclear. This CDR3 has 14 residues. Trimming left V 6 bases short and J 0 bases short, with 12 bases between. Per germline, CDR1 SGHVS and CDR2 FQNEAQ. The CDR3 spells CASRNLTRSYEQYF. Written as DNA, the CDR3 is TGTGCCAGCAGGAACCTGACGCGCTCCTACGAGCAGTACTTC.

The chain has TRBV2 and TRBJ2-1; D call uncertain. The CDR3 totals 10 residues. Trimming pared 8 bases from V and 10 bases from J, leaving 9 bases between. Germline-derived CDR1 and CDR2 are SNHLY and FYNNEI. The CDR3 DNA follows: TGTGCCAGCGGCTTTGGGGAGCAGTTCTTC. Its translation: CASGFGEQFF. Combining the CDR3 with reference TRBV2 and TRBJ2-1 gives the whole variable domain EPEVTQTPSHQVTQMGQEVILRCVPISNHLYFYWYRQILGQKVEFLVSFYNNEISEKSEIFDDQFSVERPDGSNFTLKIRSTKLEDSAMYFCASGFGEQFFGPGTRLTVL.

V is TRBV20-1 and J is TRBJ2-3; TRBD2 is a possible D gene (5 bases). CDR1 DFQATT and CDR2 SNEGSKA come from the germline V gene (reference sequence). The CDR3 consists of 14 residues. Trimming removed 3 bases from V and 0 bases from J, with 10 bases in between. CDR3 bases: TGCAGTGCTAGCGGGATTCATAGCACAGATACGCAGTATTTT. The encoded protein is CSASGIHSTDTQYF.

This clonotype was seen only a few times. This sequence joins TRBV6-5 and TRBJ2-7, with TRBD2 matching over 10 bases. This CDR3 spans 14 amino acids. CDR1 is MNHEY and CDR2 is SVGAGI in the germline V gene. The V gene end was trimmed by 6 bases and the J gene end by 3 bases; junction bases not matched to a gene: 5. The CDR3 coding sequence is TGTGCCAGCAGAAGGGCTAGCGGGAGCTACGAGCAGTACTTC. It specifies CASRRASGSYEQYF.

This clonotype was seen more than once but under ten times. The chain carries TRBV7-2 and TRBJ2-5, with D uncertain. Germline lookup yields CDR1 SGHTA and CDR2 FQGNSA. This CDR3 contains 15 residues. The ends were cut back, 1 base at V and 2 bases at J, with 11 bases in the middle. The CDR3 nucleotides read TGTGCCAGCAGCTTAGGCGGATTCCTACAAGAGACCCAGTACTTC. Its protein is CASSLGGFLQETQYF.

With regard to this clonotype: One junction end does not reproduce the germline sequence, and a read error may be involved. CDR3 in DNA: TGTGCCAACAGCTCCACTAGCGGGAGTATCGATGAGCAGTTCTTC. It yields the protein CANSSTSGSIDEQFF. The rearrangement joins TRBV7-8 to TRBJ2-1; 11 bases match TRBD2. Per the germline V gene, CDR1 is SGHVS and CDR2 is FQNEAQ. The CDR3 is 15 amino acids. Variable domain in full (rest from reference TRBV7-8 and TRBJ2-1): GAGVSQSPRYKVAKRGQDVALRCDPISGHVSLFWYQQALGQGPEFLTYFQNEAQLDKSGLPSDRFFAERPEGSVSTLKIQRTQQEDSAVYLCANSSTSGSIDEQFFGPGTRLTVL.

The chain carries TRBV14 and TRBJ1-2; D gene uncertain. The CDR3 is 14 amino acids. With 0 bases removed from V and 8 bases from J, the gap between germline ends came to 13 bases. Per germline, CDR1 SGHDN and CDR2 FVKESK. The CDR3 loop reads CASSQESRGIGYTF. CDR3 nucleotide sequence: TGTGCCAGCAGCCAAGAATCCAGAGGTATAGGCTACACCTTC.

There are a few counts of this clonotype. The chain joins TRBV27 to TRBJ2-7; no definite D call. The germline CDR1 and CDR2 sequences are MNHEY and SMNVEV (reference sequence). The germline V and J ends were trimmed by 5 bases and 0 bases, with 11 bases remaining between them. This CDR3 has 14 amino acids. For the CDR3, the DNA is TGTGCCAGCAGTATCCACGGACGCTCCTACGAGCAGTACTTC. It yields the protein CASSIHGRSYEQYF.

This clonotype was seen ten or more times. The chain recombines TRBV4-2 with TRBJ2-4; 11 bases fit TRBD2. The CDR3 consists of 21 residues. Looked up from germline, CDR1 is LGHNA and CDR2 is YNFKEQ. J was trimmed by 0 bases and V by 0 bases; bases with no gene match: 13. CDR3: CASSQDPSASGGRSAKNIQYF. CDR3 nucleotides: TGTGCCAGCAGCCAAGATCCATCGGCTAGCGGGGGGAGGTCAGCCAAAAACATTCAGTACTTC.

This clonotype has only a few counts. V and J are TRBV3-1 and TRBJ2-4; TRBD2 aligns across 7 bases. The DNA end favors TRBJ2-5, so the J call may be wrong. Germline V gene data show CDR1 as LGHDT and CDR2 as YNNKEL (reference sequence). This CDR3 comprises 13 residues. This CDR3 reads CASSPGLVGTQYF. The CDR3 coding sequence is TGTGCCAGCAGTCCTGGACTAGTCGGGACCCAGTACTTC.

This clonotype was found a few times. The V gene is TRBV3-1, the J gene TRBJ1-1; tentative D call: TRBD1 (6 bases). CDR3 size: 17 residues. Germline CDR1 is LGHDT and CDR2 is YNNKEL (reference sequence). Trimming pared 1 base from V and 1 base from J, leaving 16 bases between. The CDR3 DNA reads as TGTGCCAGCAGCCAAGTTCGGCAGGGGAAATGGAACACTGAAGCTTTCTTT. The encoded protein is CASSQVRQGKWNTEAFF.

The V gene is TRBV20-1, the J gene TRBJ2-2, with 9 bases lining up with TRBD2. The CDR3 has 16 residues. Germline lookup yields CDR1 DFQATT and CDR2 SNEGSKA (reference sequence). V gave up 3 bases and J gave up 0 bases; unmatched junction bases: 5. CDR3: CSARRGGAANTGELFF. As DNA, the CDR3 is TGCAGTGCTAGGCGGGGGGGGGCAGCGAACACCGGGGAGCTGTTTTTT.

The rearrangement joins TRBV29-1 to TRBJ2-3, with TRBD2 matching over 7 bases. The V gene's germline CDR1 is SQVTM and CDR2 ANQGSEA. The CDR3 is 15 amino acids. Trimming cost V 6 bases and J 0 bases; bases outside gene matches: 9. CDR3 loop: CSVGGSRSSTDTQYF. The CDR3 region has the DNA TGCAGCGTGGGGGGGAGTAGGTCTAGCACAGATACGCAGTATTTT.

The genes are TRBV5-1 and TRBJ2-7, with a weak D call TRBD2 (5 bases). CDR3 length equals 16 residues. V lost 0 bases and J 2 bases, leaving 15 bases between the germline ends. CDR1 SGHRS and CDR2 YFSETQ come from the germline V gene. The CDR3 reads CASSLGIGRITYEQYF. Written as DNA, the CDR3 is TGCGCCAGCAGCTTGGGGATAGGGAGAATAACCTACGAGCAGTACTTC.

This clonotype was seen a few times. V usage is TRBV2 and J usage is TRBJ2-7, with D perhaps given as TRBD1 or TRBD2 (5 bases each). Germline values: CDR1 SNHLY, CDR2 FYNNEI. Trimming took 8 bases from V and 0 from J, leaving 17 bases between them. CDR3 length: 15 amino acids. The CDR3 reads CASHLRGTLSYEQYF. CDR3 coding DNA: TGTGCCAGCCATCTTAGAGGGACCCTCTCCTACGAGCAGTACTTC.

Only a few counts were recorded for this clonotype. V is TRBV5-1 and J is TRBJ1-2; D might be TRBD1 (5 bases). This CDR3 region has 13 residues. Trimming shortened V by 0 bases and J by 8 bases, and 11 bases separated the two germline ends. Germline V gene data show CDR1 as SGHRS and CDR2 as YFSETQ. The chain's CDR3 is CASSLGQFEGYTF. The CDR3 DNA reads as TGCGCCAGCAGCTTGGGACAGTTTGAAGGCTACACCTTC.

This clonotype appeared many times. The CDR3, as DNA: TGTGCCAGCAGTTTCCTCCTGGAGGGGGAGCAGTACTTC. It codes for CASSFLLEGEQYF. This chain uses TRBV6-5 with TRBJ2-7, with D possibly matching TRBD2 (6 bases). The germline V gene has CDR1 MNHEY and CDR2 SVGAGI. The CDR3 length is 13 residues. Trimming left V 4 bases short and J 7 bases short, with 14 bases between.

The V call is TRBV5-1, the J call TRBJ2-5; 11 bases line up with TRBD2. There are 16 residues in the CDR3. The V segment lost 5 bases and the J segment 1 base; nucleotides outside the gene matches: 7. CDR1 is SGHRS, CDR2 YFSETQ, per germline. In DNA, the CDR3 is TGCGCCAGCAGTATAGCGGGGGGGTACGTCCAAGAGACCCAGTACTTC. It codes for CASSIAGGYVQETQYF.

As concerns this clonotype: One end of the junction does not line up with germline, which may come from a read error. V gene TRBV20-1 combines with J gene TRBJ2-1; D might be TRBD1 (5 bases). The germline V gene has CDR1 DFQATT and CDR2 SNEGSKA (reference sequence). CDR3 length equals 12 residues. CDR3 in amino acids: CSAQIRGNGQFF. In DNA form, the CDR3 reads TGCAGTGCCCAGATAAGGGGTAATGGGCAGTTCTTC.

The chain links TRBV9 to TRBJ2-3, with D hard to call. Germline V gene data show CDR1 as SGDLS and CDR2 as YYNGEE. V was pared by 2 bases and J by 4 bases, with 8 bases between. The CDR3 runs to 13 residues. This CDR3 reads CASSVLPADTQYF. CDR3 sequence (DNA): TGTGCCAGCAGCGTCCTTCCCGCAGATACGCAGTATTTT.

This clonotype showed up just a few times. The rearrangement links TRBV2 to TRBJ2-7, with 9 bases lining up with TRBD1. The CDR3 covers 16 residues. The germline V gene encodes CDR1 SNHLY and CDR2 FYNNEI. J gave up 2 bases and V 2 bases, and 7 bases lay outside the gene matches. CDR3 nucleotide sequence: TGTGCCAGCAGTGAAATGAAGGGACAGGGAACCTACGAGCAGTACTTC. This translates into CASSEMKGQGTYEQYF.

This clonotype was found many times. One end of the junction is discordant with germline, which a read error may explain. The DNA for the CDR3 is TGTGCCAGCAGTCCTGGGACTAGCGGGAATGAGCAGTTCTTC. Amino acid sequence: CASSPGTSGNEQFF. This chain joins TRBV5-1 and TRBJ2-1, with 12 positions matching TRBD2. This CDR3 comprises 14 residues. Germline V gene data show CDR1 as SGHRS and CDR2 as YFSETQ. Full variable domain (outside the CDR3, taken from reference TRBV5-1 and TRBJ2-1): KAGVTQTPRYLIKTRGQQVTLSCSPISGHRSVSWYQQTPGQGLQFLFEYFSETQRNKGNFPGRFSGRQFSNSRSEMNVSTLELGDSALYLCASSPGTSGNEQFFGPGTRLTVL.

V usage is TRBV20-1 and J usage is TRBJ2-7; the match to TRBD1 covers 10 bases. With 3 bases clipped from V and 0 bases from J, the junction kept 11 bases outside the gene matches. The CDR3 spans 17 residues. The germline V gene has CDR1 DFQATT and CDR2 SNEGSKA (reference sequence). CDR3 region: CSARPSLGQGHSYEQYF. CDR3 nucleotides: TGCAGTGCTAGGCCAAGTTTGGGACAGGGGCACTCCTACGAGCAGTACTTC.

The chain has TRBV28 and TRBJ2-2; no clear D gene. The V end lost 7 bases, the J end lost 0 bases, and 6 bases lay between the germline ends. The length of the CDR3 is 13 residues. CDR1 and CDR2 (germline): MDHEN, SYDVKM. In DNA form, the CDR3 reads TGTGCCAGCAAGGAGCCGAACACCGGGGAGCTGTTTTTT. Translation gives CASKEPNTGELFF.

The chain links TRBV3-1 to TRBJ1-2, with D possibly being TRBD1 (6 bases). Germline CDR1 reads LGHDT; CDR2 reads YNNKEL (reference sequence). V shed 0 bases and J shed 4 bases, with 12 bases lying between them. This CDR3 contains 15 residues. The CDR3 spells CASSQEGGGGYGYTF. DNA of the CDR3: TGTGCCAGCAGCCAAGAAGGGGGAGGGGGCTATGGCTACACCTTC.

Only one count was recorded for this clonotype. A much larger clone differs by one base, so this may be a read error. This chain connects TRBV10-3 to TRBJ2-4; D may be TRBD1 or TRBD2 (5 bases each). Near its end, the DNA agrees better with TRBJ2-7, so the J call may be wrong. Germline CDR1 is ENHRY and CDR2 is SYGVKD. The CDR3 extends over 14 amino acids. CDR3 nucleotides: TGTGCCATCAGTGAGGGCTGGGGACGGGACGAGCAGTACTTC. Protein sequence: CAISEGWGRDEQYF.